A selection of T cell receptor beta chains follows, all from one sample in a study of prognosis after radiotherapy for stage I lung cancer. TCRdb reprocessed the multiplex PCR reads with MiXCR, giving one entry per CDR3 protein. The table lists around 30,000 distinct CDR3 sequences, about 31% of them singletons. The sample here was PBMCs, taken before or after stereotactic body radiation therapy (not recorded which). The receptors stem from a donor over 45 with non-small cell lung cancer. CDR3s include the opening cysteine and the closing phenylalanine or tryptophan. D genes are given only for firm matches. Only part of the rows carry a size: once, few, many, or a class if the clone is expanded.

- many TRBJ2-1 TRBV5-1 TGCGCCAGCAGCTCTAGCAGGCGACGGGGAGATGAGCAGTTCTTC CASSSSRRRGDEQFF
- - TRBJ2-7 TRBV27 TGTGCCAGCAGTTCAGGGGAGAGCTGCTACGAGCAGTACTTC CASSSGESCYEQYF
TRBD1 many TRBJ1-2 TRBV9 TGTGCCAGCAGCCCCACCCCCCGGGACAGCTATGGCTACACCTTC CASSPTPRDSYGYTF
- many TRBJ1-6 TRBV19 TGTGCCACAACCGGACCCTTAAATTCACCCCTCCACTTT CATTGPLNSPLHF
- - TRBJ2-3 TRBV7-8 TGTGTCAGCAGTACAACTAGCCCTAGCGCAGATACGCAGTATTTT CVSSTTSPSADTQYF
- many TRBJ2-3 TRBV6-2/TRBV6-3 TGTGCCAGCAACCCCGACAGCGAGGACCCTACGCAGTATTTT CASNPDSEDPTQYF
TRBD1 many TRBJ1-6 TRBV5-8 TGTGCCAGCAGCTTGTTCAGGGGGCAATCACATTCACCCCTCCACTTT CASSLFRGQSHSPLHF
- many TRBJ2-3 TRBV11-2 TGTGCCAGCAGCTTACCCGGGACACTGCTTGGGGGGCAGTATTTT CASSLPGTLLGGQYF
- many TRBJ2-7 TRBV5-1 TGCGCCAGCAGCTTGGGGGGCGCGACCTACGAGCAGTACTTC CASSLGGATYEQYF
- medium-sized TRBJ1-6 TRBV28 TGTGCCAGCAGTACCGACAGCACGGACTCACCCCTCCACTTT CASSTDSTDSPLHF
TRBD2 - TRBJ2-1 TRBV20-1 TGCAGTGCTAGAACTAGCGGGGGCCTAAGCTCCTACAATGAGCAGTTCTTC CSARTSGGLSSYNEQFF